A single sample is the source of the 18 T cell receptor beta chains below, sequenced in a study of blood T cell repertoires in COVID-19. Generated by immunoSEQ multiplex PCR, the TCRdb table keeps only in-frame clones and is missing some. This sample has roughly 300,000 clones, with over 75% found just once. The sequenced sample was peripheral blood. The source of these receptors is a woman aged 25 to 39 with COVID-19, enrolled during active disease.

The genes are TRBV4-2 and TRBJ1-4; TRBD1 might be the D (5 bases). This CDR3 has 15 amino acids. Germline values: CDR1 LGHNA, CDR2 YNFKEQ. V was cut by 0 bases and J by 5 bases, with 10 bases left in between. CDR3 nucleotide sequence: TGTGCCAGCAGCCAAGATGGAAGGGGAAATGAAAAACTGTTTTTT. This translates into CASSQDGRGNEKLFF.

The genes are TRBV6-5 and TRBJ1-4; TRBD1 matches at 7 bases. The CDR3 sequence is 14 residues long. CDR1 is MNHEY, CDR2 SVGAGI, per germline. V lost 6 bases, J lost 3 bases, and 4 bases stayed unmatched. The CDR3 region is CASRKQGSNEKLFF. In DNA, the CDR3 is TGTGCCAGCAGAAAACAGGGGTCTAATGAAAAACTGTTTTTT.

This clone was picked up one time. This sequence joins TRBV28 and TRBJ2-3; 7 bases fit TRBD2. CDR1 and CDR2 from the germline V gene are MDHEN and SYDVKM. The CDR3 totals 14 residues. V gave up 7 bases and J gave up 7 bases; unmatched junction bases: 11. The DNA of the CDR3 is TGTGCCAGCAACCCGGCGCTAGCGGCCTATACGCAGTATTTT. The encoded protein is CASNPALAAYTQYF.

This sequence joins TRBV19 and TRBJ1-2; no clear D gene. With 6 bases removed from V and 7 bases from J, the gap between germline ends came to 9 bases. This CDR3 comprises 11 residues. Germline-derived CDR1 and CDR2 are LNHDA and SQIVND (reference sequence). The CDR3 DNA sequence: TGTGCCAGTAGGTTTGGGAGTGGCTACACCTTC. This gives the protein CASRFGSGYTF. The complete variable domain, with remaining parts taken from reference TRBV19 and TRBJ1-2, reads DGGITQSPKYLFRKEGQNVTLSCEQNLNHDAMYWYRQDPGQGLRLIYYSQIVNDFQKGDIAEGYSVSREKKESFPLTVTSAQKNPTAFYLCASRFGSGYTFGSGTRLTVV.

The chain uses TRBV10-3 and TRBJ2-7; 10 nucleotides line up with TRBD1. Germline V gives CDR1 ENHRY, CDR2 SYGVKD. The CDR3 spans 13 residues. The CDR3 nucleotides read TGTGCTACCGGGACAGGGGCGACCTACGAGCAGTACTTC. Encoded protein: CATGTGATYEQYF.

The sample holds a few counts of this clone. The chain carries TRBV5-8 and TRBJ2-7; D remains unclear. This CDR3 spans 14 amino acids. V shed 4 bases and J shed 1 base, with 12 bases lying between them. Germline loops: CDR1 SGHTS, CDR2 YDEGEE. The CDR3 protein is CASSLRRPSYEQYF. CDR3 DNA: TGTGCCAGCAGCCTCCGGAGACCATCCTACGAGCAGTACTTC.

The chain carries TRBV2 and TRBJ1-5; no reliable D call. V lost 0 bases to trimming and J lost 7 bases, with 19 bases between them. Germline V gives CDR1 SNHLY, CDR2 FYNNEI. This CDR3 spans 17 amino acids. The CDR3 spells CASSEALLRQPGQPQHF. DNA of the CDR3: TGTGCCAGCAGTGAAGCGCTTCTGCGTCAACCGGGGCAGCCCCAGCATTTT.

This chain uses TRBV2 with TRBJ2-5; TRBD2 might be the D (7 bases). V was clipped by 7 bases and J by 4 bases, with 16 bases between them. The germline V gene has CDR1 SNHLY and CDR2 FYNNEI. The CDR3 consists of 14 residues. The CDR3 loop is CASTLGGGGETQYF. The CDR3, as DNA: TGTGCCAGCACCCTAGGGGGAGGGGGAGAGACCCAGTACTTC.

V gene TRBV18 combines with J gene TRBJ2-5; maybe TRBD1 (6 bases). CDR3 length: 14 amino acids. The ends were cut back, 0 bases at V and 5 bases at J, with 10 bases in the middle. Germline V gene data show CDR1 as KGHSH and CDR2 as LQKENI. The CDR3 DNA follows: TGTGCCAGCTCACCACCGTCAGGGGATGAGACCCAGTACTTC. Translating it yields CASSPPSGDETQYF.

The V and J genes are TRBV6-6 and TRBJ2-5; perhaps TRBD2 as D (7 bases). Trimming left V 0 bases short and J 3 bases short, with 11 bases between. CDR1 is MNHNY and CDR2 is SVGAGI in the germline V gene (reference sequence). The CDR3 has 15 residues. The CDR3 region is CASSYSRGAEETQYF. The DNA for the CDR3 is TGTGCCAGCAGTTACTCTCGGGGGGCGGAAGAGACCCAGTACTTC.

The genes are TRBV3-1 (or the pseudogene TRBV3-2) and TRBJ1-2, with 8 bases fitting TRBD1. Germline values: CDR1 LGHDT, CDR2 YNNKEL (reference sequence). J was trimmed by 7 bases and V by 5 bases; bases with no gene match: 9. The CDR3 spans 14 residues. CDR3 DNA sequence: TGTGCCAGCAGCGAAGGTCCAGGGGGCCGTGGCTACACCTTC. Its protein product is CASSEGPGGRGYTF.

This sequence joins TRBV7-2 and TRBJ2-7, with 7 nucleotides matching TRBD2. Germline lookup yields CDR1 SGHTA and CDR2 FQGNSA. V dropped 4 bases and J dropped 2; count of bases not matched to a gene: 5. This CDR3 region has 14 residues. CDR3 nucleotide sequence: TGTGCCAGCAGCTCCGGGACTATACCCTACGAGCAGTACTTC. Protein: CASSSGTIPYEQYF.

The chain couples TRBV6-6 to TRBJ1-4, with D perhaps TRBD1 (5 bases). The V end lost 4 bases, the J end lost 5 bases, and 11 bases lay between the germline ends. This CDR3 spans 14 amino acids. Per germline, CDR1 MNHNY and CDR2 SVGAGI (reference sequence). The CDR3 DNA reads as TGTGCCAGCAGTTTCGGGGGGGGAAATGAAAAACTGTTTTTT. Its protein is CASSFGGGNEKLFF.

V and J are TRBV7-2 and TRBJ1-1; D gene unclear. Trimming took 1 base from V and 1 from J, leaving 10 bases between them. CDR1 is SGHTA and CDR2 is FQGNSA in the germline V gene. The CDR3 extends over 15 amino acids. This chain's CDR3 is CASSLESGRNTEAFF. Here the CDR3 DNA reads TGTGCCAGCAGCTTAGAATCTGGGAGGAACACTGAAGCTTTCTTT.

V gene TRBV4-3 combines with J gene TRBJ2-7; 7 positions match TRBD1. The ends lost 6 bases at V and 2 bases at J; junction bases unmatched: 10. The CDR3 consists of 15 residues. Germline V CDR1 and CDR2: LGHNA, YSLEER. CDR3 region: CASSHIGGETYEQYF. The CDR3 coding sequence is TGCGCCAGCAGTCATATAGGGGGCGAAACCTACGAGCAGTACTTC.

The rearrangement joins TRBV5-1 to TRBJ2-1, with TRBD1 identical over 10 bases. The length of the CDR3 is 15 residues. Germline V gene data show CDR1 as SGHRS and CDR2 as YFSETQ. J gave up 6 bases and V 3 bases, and 6 bases lay outside the gene matches. The CDR3: CASSSTGGFSNEQFF. The CDR3 DNA reads TGCGCCAGCAGCTCGACAGGGGGCTTCAGCAATGAGCAGTTCTTC.

This rearrangement joins TRBV2 to TRBJ1-6; 8 bases are shared with TRBD1. The CDR3 covers 16 residues. Unmatched junction bases numbered 5, after V lost 7 bases and J lost 0 bases. CDR1 is SNHLY, CDR2 FYNNEI, per germline. The CDR3 DNA sequence: TGTGCCAGCATACGCGGACAGGGCTCCTATAATTCACCCCTCCACTTT. Its protein is CASIRGQGSYNSPLHF.

With regard to this clone: The same CDR3 arises from other DNA sequences in this sample as well. This rearrangement joins TRBV5-1 to TRBJ2-7; TRBD1 matches 10 bases. Germline V gene sequence: CDR1 SGHRS, CDR2 YFSETQ. V shed 4 bases, J shed 3 bases, and the junction held 4 bases outside the gene matches. CDR3 length: 14 amino acids. This CDR3 is CASSARTGGYEQYF. The CDR3 DNA sequence: TGCGCCAGCAGCGCAAGGACAGGGGGCTACGAGCAGTACTTC.